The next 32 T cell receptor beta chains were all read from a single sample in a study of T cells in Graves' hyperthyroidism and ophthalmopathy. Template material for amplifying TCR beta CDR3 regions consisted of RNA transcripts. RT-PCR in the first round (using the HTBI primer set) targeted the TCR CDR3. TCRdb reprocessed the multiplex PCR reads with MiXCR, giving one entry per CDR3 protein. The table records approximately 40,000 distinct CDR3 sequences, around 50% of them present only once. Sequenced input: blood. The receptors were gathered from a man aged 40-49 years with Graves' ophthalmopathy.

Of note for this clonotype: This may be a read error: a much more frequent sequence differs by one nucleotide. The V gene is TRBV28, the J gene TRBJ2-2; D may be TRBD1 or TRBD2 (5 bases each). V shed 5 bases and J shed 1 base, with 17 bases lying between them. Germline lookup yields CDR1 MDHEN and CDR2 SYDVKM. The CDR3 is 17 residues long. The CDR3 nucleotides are TGTGCCAGCAGTAGCGGAGGACGGGGCATGAACACCGGGGAGCTGTTTTTT. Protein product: CASSSGGRGMNTGELFF.

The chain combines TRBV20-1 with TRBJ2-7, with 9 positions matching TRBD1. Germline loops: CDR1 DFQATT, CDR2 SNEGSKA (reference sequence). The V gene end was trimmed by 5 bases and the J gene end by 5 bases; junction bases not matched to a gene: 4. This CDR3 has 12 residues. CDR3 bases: TGCAGTGCTGGGACAGGGTACCACGAGCAGTACTTC. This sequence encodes CSAGTGYHEQYF.

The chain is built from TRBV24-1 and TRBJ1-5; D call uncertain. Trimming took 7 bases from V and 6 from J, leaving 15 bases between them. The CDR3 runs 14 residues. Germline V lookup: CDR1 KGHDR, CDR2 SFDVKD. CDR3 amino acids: CATSSSGLGQPQHF. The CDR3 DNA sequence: TGTGCCACCAGCAGCTCCGGACTGGGTCAGCCCCAGCATTTT.

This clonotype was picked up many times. This chain's CDR3 is CASSQDGTYEQYF. DNA for the CDR3: TGCGCCAGCAGCCAAGACGGCACCTACGAGCAGTACTTC. The rearrangement uses TRBV4-1 and TRBJ2-7; D not certain. Germline CDR1 reads MGHRA; CDR2 reads YSYEKL. The CDR3 runs to 13 residues. V lost 0 bases to trimming and J lost 2 bases, with 5 bases between them.

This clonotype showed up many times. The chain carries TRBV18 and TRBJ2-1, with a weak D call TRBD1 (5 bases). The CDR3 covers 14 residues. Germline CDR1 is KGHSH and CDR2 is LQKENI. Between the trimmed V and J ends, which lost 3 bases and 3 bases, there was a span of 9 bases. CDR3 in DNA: TGTGCCAGCTCACCTCAGGGCGTCTACAATGAGCAGTTCTTC. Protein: CASSPQGVYNEQFF.

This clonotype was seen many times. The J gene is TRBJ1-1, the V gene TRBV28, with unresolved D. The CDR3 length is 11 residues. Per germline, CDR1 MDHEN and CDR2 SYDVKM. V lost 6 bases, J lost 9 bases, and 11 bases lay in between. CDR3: CASSTDWQAFF. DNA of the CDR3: TGTGCCAGCAGCACAGACTGGCAAGCTTTCTTT. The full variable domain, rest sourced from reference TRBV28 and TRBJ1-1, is DVKVTQSSRYLVKRTGEKVFLECVQDMDHENMFWYRQDPGLGLRLIYFSYDVKMKEKGDIPEGYSVSREKKERFSLILESASTNQTSMYLCASSTDWQAFFGQGTRLTVV.

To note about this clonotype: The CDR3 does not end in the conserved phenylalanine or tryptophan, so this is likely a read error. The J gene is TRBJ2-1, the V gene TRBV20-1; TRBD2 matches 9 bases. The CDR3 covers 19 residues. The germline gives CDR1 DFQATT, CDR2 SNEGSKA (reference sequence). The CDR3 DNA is TGCAGTGCTAGAGATGTTTCACTAGCGGGTGGCGGCTCCTACAATGTGCAGTTCTCC. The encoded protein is CSARDVSLAGGGSYNVQFS.

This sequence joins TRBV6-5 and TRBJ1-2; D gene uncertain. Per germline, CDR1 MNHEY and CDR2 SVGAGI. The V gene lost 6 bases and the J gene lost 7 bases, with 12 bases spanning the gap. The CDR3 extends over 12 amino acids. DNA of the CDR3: TGTGCCAGCAGCCCCGGGATGGCTGGCTACACCTTC. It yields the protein CASSPGMAGYTF.

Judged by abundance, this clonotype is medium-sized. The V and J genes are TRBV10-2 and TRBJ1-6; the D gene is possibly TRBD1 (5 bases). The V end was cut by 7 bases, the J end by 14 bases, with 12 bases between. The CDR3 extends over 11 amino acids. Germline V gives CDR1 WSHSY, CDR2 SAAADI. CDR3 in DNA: TGCGCCAGCACCTCTGGACATTCCCTCCACTTT. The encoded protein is CASTSGHSLHF.

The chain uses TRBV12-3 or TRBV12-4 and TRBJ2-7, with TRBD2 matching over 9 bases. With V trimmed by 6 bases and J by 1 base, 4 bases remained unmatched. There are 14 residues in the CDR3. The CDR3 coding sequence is TGTGCCAGCAGGGCTAGCGGGACTTCCTACGAGCAGTACTTC. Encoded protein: CASRASGTSYEQYF.

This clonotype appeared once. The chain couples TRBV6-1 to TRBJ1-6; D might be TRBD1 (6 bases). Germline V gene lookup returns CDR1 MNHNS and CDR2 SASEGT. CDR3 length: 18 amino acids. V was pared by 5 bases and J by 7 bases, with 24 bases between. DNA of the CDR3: TGTGCCAGCAGTTACCCGCGTGCCAGCAGGACAGCCAATTCACCCCTCCACTTT. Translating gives CASSYPRASRTANSPLHF.

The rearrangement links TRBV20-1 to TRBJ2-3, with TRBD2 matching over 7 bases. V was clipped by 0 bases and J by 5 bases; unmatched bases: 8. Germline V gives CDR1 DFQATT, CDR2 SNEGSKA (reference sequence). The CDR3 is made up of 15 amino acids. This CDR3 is CSAREGAGVGDTQYF. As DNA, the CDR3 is TGCAGTGCTAGAGAAGGGGCGGGAGTTGGAGATACGCAGTATTTT.

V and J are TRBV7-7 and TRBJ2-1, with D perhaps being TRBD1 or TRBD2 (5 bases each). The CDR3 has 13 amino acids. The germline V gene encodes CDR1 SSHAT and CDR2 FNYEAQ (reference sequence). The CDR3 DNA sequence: TGTGCATGTTCCGGGACGGCCAACAATGAGCAGTTCTTC. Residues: CACSGTANNEQFF.

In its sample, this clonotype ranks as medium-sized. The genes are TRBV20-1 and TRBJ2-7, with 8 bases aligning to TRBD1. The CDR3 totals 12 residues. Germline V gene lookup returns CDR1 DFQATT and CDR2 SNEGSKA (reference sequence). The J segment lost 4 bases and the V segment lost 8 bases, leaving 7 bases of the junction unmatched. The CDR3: CSTQGASYEQYF. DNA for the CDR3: TGCAGTACCCAGGGGGCGTCATACGAGCAGTACTTC.

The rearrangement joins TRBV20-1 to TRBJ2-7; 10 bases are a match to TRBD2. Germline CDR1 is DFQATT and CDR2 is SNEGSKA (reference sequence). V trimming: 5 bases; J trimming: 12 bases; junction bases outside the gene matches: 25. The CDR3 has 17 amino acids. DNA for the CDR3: TGCAGTGCTCCGAGTGCCTCTAGCGGGGGCCGCTCCTACAAGCGGTACTTC. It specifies CSAPSASSGGRSYKRYF.

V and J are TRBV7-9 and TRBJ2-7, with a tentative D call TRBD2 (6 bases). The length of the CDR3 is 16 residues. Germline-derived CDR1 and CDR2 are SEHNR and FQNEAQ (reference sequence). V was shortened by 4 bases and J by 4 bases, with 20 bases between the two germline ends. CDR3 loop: CASSSSRDEGGYEQYF. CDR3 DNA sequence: TGTGCCAGCAGCTCCAGCCGGGATGAGGGAGGTTACGAGCAGTACTTC.

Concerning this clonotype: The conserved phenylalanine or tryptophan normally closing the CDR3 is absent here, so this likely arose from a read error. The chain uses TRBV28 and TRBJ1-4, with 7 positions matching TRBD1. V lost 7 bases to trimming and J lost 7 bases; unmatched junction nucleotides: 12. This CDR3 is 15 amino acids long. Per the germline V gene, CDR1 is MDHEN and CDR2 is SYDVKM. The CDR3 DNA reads TGTGCCAGCAACGAGAGACAGGGACTTGGTGAAAAACTGTTTGTT. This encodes CASNERQGLGEKLFV.

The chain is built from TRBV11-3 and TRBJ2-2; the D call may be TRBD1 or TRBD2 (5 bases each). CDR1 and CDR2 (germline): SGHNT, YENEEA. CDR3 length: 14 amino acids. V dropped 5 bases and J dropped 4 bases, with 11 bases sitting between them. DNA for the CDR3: TGTGCCAGCAGCCCCGGTGGGGGCACCGGGGAGCTGTTTTTT. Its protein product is CASSPGGGTGELFF.

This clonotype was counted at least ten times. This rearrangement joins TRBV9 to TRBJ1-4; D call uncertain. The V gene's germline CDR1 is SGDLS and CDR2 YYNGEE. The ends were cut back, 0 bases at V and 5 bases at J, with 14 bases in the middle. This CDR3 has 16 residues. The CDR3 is CASSVEYGRANEKLFF. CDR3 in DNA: TGTGCCAGCAGCGTAGAATACGGGAGGGCCAATGAAAAACTGTTTTTT.

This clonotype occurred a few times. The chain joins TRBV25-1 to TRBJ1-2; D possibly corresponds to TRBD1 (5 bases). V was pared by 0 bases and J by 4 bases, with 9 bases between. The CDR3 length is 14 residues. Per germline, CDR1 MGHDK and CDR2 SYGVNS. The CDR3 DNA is TGTGCCAGCAGTGAATATAAGGGGTTCTATGGCTACACCTTC. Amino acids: CASSEYKGFYGYTF.

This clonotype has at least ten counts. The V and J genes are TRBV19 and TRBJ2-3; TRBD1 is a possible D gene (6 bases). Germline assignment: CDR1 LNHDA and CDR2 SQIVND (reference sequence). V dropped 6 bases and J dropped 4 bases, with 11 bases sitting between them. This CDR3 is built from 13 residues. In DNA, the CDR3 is TGTGCCAGTAGGACCCCAGGGGCAGATACGCAGTATTTT. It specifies CASRTPGADTQYF. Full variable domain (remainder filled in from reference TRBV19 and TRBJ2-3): DGGITQSPKYLFRKEGQNVTLSCEQNLNHDAMYWYRQDPGQGLRLIYYSQIVNDFQKGDIAEGYSVSREKKESFPLTVTSAQKNPTAFYLCASRTPGADTQYFGPGTRLTVL.

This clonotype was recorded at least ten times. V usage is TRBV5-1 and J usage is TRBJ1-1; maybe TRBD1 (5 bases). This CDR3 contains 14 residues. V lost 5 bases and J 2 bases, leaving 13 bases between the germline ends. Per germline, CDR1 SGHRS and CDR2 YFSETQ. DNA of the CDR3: TGCGCCAGCAGGCGTGGGACGGCTAACACTGAAGCTTTCTTT. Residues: CASRRGTANTEAFF.

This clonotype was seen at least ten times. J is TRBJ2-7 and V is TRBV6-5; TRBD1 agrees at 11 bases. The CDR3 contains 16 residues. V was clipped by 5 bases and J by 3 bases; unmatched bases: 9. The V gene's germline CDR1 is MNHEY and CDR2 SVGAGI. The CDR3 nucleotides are TGTGCCAGCAGTCCCTTAACCGGGACAGGGGGCTACGAGCAGTACTTC. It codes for CASSPLTGTGGYEQYF.

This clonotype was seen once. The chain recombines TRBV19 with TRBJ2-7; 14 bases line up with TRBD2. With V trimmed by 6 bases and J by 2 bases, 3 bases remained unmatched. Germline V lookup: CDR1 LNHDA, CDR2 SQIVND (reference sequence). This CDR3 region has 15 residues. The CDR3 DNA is TGTGCCAGTAGGGGGACTAGCGGGAGCCCCTACGAGCAGTACTTC. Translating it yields CASRGTSGSPYEQYF.

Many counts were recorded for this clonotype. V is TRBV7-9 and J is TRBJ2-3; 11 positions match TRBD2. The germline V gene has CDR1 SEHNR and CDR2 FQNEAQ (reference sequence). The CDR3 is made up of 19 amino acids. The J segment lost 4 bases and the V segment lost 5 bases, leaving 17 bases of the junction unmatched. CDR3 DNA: TGTGCCAGCAGCAAGGGGCTAGCGGGGGGCGCCCTCCTCGCAGATACGCAGTATTTT. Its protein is CASSKGLAGGALLADTQYF. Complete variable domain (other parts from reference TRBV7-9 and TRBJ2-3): DTGVSQNPRHKITKRGQNVTFRCDPISEHNRLYWYRQTLGQGPEFLTYFQNEAQLEKSRLLSDRFSAERPKGSFSTLEIQRTEQGDSAMYLCASSKGLAGGALLADTQYFGPGTRLTVL.

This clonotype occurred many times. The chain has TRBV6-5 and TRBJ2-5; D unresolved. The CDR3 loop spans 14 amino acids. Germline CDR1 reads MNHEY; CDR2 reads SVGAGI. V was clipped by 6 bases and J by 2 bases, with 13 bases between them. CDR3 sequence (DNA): TGTGCCAGCAGCCCCTCTTTATCACAAGAGACCCAGTACTTC. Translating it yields CASSPSLSQETQYF.

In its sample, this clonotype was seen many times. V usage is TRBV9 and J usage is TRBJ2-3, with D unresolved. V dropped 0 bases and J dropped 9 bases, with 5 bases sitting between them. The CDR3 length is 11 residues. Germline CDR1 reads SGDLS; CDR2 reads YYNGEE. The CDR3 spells CASSVGQTQYF. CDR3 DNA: TGTGCCAGCAGCGTAGGCCAGACGCAGTATTTT.

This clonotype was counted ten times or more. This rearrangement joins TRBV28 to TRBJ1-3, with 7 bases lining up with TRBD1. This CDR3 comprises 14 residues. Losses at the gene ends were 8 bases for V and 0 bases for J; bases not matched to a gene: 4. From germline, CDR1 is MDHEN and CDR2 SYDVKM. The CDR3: CASRQGSSGNTIYF. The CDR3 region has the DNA TGTGCCAGCCGACAGGGTAGCTCTGGAAACACCATATATTTT.

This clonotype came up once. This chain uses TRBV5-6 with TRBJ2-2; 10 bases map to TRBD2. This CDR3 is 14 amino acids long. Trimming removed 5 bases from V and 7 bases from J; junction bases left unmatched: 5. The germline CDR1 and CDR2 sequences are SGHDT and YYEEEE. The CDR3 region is CASSSLAGVGELFF. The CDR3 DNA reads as TGTGCCAGCAGTAGCCTAGCGGGAGTCGGGGAGCTGTTTTTT. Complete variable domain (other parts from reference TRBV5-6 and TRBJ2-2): DAGVTQSPTHLIKTRGQQVTLRCSPKSGHDTVSWYQQALGQGPQFIFQYYEEEERQRGNFPDRFSGHQFPNYSSELNVNALLLGDSALYLCASSSLAGVGELFFGEGSRLTVL.

Here the CDR3 DNA reads TGCGCCAGCAGTGGGACTATCTCCGAGCAGTACTTC. Its translation: CASSGTISEQYF. This chain uses TRBV10-2 with TRBJ2-7; D perhaps matches TRBD2 (6 bases). V lost 4 bases, J lost 6 bases, and 10 bases lay in between. CDR3 length: 12 residues. Germline CDR1 reads WSHSY; CDR2 reads SAAADI.

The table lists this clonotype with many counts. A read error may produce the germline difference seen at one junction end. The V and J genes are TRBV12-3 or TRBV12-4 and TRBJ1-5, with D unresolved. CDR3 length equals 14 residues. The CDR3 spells CASSLMAGKQPQHF. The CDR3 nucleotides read TGTGCCAGCAGTTTAATGGCAGGCAAGCAGCCCCAGCATTTT.

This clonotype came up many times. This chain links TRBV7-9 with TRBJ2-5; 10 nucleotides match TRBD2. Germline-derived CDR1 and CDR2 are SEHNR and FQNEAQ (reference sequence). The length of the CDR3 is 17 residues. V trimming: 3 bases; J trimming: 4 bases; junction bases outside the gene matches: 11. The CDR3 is CASSLGTLAGGLETQYF. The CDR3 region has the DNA TGTGCCAGCAGCTTGGGAACCTTAGCGGGGGGCCTAGAGACCCAGTACTTC.